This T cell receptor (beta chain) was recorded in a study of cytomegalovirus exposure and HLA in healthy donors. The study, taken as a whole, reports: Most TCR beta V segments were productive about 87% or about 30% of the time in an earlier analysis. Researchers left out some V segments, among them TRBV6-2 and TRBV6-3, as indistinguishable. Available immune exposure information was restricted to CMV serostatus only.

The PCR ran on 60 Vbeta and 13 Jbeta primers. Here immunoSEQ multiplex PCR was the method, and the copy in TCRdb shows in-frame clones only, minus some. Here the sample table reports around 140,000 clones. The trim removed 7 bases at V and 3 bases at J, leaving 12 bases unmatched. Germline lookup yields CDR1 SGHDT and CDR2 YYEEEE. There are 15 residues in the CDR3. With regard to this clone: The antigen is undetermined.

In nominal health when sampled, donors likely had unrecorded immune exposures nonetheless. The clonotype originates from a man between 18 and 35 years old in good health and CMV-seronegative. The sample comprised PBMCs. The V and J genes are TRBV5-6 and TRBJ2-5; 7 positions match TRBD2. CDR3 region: CASGGGTRHKETQYF. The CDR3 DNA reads TGTGCCAGCGGGGGGGGAACTAGACATAAAGAGACCCAGTACTTC.